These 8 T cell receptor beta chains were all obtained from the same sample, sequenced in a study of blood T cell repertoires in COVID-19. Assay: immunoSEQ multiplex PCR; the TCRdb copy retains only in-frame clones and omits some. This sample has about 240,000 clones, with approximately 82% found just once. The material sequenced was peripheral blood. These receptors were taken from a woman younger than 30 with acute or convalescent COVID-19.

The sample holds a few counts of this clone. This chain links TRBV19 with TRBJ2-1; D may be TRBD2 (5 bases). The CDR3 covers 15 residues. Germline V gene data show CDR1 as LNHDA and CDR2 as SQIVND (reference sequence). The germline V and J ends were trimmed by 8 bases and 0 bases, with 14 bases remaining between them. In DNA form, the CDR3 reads TGTGCCAGTGGGGAGCGGCTTAGCTCCTACAATGAGCAGTTCTTC. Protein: CASGERLSSYNEQFF.

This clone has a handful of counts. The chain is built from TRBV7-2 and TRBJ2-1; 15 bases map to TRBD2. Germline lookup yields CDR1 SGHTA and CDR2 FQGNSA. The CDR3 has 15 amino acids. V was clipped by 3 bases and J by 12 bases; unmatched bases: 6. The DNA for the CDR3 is TGTGCCAGCAGCTTGGGACTAGCGGGAGGCTTGCCGCAGTTCTTC. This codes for CASSLGLAGGLPQFF.

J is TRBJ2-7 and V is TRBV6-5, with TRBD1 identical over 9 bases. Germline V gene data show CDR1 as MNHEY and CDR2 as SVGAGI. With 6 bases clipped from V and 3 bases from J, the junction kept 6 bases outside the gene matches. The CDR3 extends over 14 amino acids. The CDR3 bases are TGTGCCAGCAGCCCCTGGACAGGGGTCTACGAGCAGTACTTC. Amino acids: CASSPWTGVYEQYF.

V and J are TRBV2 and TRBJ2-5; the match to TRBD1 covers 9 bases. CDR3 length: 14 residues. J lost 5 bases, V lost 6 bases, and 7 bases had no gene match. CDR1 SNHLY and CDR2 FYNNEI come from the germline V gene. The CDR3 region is CASRYTGGTETQYF. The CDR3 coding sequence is TGTGCCAGCAGGTACACAGGGGGCACGGAGACCCAGTACTTC.

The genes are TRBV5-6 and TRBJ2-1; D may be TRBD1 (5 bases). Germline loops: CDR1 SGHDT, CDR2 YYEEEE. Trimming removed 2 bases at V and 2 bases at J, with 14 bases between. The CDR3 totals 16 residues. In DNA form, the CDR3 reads TGTGCCAGCAGCTTCGCAGGGAATGGTCCCTACAATGAGCAGTTCTTC. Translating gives CASSFAGNGPYNEQFF.

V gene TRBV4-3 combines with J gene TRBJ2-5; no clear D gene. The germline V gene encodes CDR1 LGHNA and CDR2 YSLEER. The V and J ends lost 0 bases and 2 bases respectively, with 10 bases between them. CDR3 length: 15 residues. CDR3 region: CASSQDWSQQETQYF. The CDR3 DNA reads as TGCGCCAGCAGCCAAGATTGGAGCCAGCAAGAGACCCAGTACTTC.

CDR3 loop: CSAGERDVYNEQFF. CDR3 nucleotide sequence: TGCAGCGCCGGAGAGCGCGACGTTTACAATGAGCAGTTCTTC. The chain joins TRBV29-1 to TRBJ2-1, with D unclear. From germline, CDR1 is SQVTM and CDR2 ANQGSEA. This CDR3 spans 14 amino acids. The V and J ends lost 7 bases and 4 bases respectively, with 17 bases between them.

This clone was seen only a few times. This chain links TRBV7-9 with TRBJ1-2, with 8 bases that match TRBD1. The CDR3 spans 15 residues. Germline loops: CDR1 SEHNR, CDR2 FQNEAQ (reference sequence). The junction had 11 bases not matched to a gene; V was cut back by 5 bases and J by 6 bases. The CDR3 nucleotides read TGTGCCAGCAGCCCAGGACAGGGCGTTTTGAATGGCTACACCTTC. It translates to CASSPGQGVLNGYTF.